A single sample gave rise to the 31 T cell receptor beta chains below, sequenced in a study of cytomegalovirus exposure and HLA in healthy donors. The PCR made use of 60 Vbeta and 13 Jbeta primers. Sequencing was performed with immunoSEQ multiplex PCR; in TCRdb, only in-frame clones are kept and a portion is missing. The sample gives 80,000 to 100,000 clones, 81% of which show up once; less than 1.5% is in the top ten. Sequenced sample: PBMCs. The receptors originated from a man aged 35-49 years in good health and CMV-seronegative.

This chain joins TRBV15 and TRBJ1-1; a weak D match, TRBD1 (5 bases). The ends were cut back, 3 bases at V and 3 bases at J, with 14 bases in the middle. CDR1 LNHNV and CDR2 YYDKDF come from the germline V gene (reference sequence). The CDR3 consists of 15 residues. The CDR3 region is CATSSGGFGDTEAFF. The CDR3 DNA is TGTGCCACCAGCAGCGGGGGGTTCGGTGACACTGAAGCTTTCTTT.

Only one count was recorded for this clone. This chain joins TRBV7-8 and TRBJ1-2, with 7 bases that match TRBD1. The CDR3 is 15 residues long. Per the germline V gene, CDR1 is SGHVS and CDR2 is FQNEAQ. V dropped 4 bases and J dropped 0; count of bases not matched to a gene: 5. This chain's CDR3 is CASSSGTASNYGYTF. The CDR3 DNA is TGTGCCAGCAGCTCGGGGACAGCTTCTAACTATGGCTACACCTTC. The complete variable domain, with remaining parts taken from reference TRBV7-8 and TRBJ1-2, reads GAGVSQSPRYKVAKRGQDVALRCDPISGHVSLFWYQQALGQGPEFLTYFQNEAQLDKSGLPSDRFFAERPEGSVSTLKIQRTQQEDSAVYLCASSSGTASNYGYTFGSGTRLTVV.

This chain connects TRBV18 to TRBJ1-1; 7 bases match TRBD1. The junction had 3 bases not matched to a gene; V was cut back by 6 bases and J by 5 bases. This CDR3 spans 12 amino acids. CDR1 and CDR2 from the germline V gene are KGHSH and LQKENI. The CDR3 DNA reads as TGTGCCAGCTCCCTCAGGGGGACTGAAGCTTTCTTT. Translated, it gives CASSLRGTEAFF.

This chain joins TRBV7-2 and TRBJ2-2; tentative D call: TRBD1 (5 bases). The CDR3 extends over 17 amino acids. The ends were cut back, 5 bases at V and 6 bases at J, with 22 bases in the middle. The germline V gene has CDR1 SGHTA and CDR2 FQGNSA. The CDR3 DNA follows: TGTGCCAGCAGCCCGCAAGCAGGGATGCCGGTTGCCGGGGAGCTGTTTTTT. It specifies CASSPQAGMPVAGELFF.

V is TRBV7-9 and J is TRBJ2-2; 10 nucleotides match TRBD1. The V and J ends lost 5 bases and 3 bases, in that order; junction bases with no gene match: 9. The CDR3 contains 17 residues. The germline gives CDR1 SEHNR, CDR2 FQNEAQ (reference sequence). CDR3 bases: TGTGCCAGCAGCGACCCCGGGACAGGGGTCTACACCGGGGAGCTGTTTTTT. Protein: CASSDPGTGVYTGELFF.

V gene TRBV7-9 combines with J gene TRBJ1-6, with D possibly being TRBD1 (5 bases). The CDR3 sequence is 14 residues long. V was trimmed by 6 bases and J by 7 bases, leaving 13 bases between them. Germline V gives CDR1 SEHNR, CDR2 FQNEAQ (reference sequence). As DNA, the CDR3 is TGTGCCAGCAGTTCAGGGCAGGGAAATTCACCCCTCCACTTT. Protein: CASSSGQGNSPLHF.

V usage is TRBV30 and J usage is TRBJ1-2, with a weak D call TRBD1 (6 bases). The V gene lost 0 bases and the J gene lost 12 bases, with 11 bases spanning the gap. This CDR3 is 11 amino acids long. CDR1 and CDR2 (germline): GTSNPN, SVGIG (reference sequence). The CDR3 protein is CAWSVQGSNTF. The CDR3 nucleotides are TGTGCCTGGAGTGTACAGGGATCGAACACCTTC.

This chain connects TRBV5-1 to TRBJ1-2; D perhaps matches TRBD1 (6 bases). V was shortened by 7 bases and J by 2 bases, with 21 bases between the two germline ends. Germline CDR1 reads SGHRS; CDR2 reads YFSETQ. The CDR3 is 16 amino acids. CDR3: CASSQGSLTSNYGYTF. CDR3 coding DNA: TGCGCCAGCTCGCAGGGGTCGTTAACTTCCAACTATGGCTACACCTTC.

This clone appeared a few times. This chain links TRBV5-1 with TRBJ2-2; 7 bases agree with TRBD1. Germline loops: CDR1 SGHRS, CDR2 YFSETQ. The CDR3 is 15 amino acids. V trimming: 2 bases; J trimming: 4 bases; junction bases outside the gene matches: 5. The CDR3 DNA sequence: TGCGCCAGCAGCTTTAGGGGGCCGAGCACCGGGGAGCTGTTTTTT. The encoded protein is CASSFRGPSTGELFF. Full variable domain (outside the CDR3, taken from reference TRBV5-1 and TRBJ2-2): KAGVTQTPRYLIKTRGQQVTLSCSPISGHRSVSWYQQTPGQGLQFLFEYFSETQRNKGNFPGRFSGRQFSNSRSEMNVSTLELGDSALYLCASSFRGPSTGELFFGEGSRLTVL.

The J gene is TRBJ2-7, the V gene TRBV5-4; 7 nucleotides match TRBD1. Germline CDR1 SGHNT, CDR2 YYREEE (reference sequence). The CDR3 is 14 residues long. V shed 9 bases and J 3 bases; nucleotides not matched to a gene: 12. CDR3 coding DNA: TGTGCCACCCGGGATCCCGACAGGGACTACGAGCAGTACTTC. This gives the protein CATRDPDRDYEQYF. Drawing the rest from reference TRBV5-4 and TRBJ2-7, the complete variable domain is ETGVTQSPTHLIKTRGQQVTLRCSSQSGHNTVSWYQQALGQGPQFIFQYYREEENGRGNFPPRFSGLQFPNYSSELNVNALELDDSALYLCATRDPDRDYEQYFGPGTRLTVT.

This chain uses TRBV19 with TRBJ1-1; D remains ambiguous. Germline V gene lookup returns CDR1 LNHDA and CDR2 SQIVND (reference sequence). The CDR3 covers 12 residues. Trimming took 4 bases from V and 11 from J, leaving 14 bases between them. In DNA form, the CDR3 reads TGTGCCAGTAGTAACGGGAGGGTCGCGGCTTTCTTT. As protein: CASSNGRVAAFF.

The V gene is TRBV7-2, the J gene TRBJ2-2, with 10 nucleotides matching TRBD2. V gave up 5 bases and J gave up 4 bases; unmatched junction bases: 4. The CDR3 loop spans 15 amino acids. Germline V CDR1 and CDR2: SGHTA, FQGNSA. The CDR3 loop reads CASSPAGGTTGELFF. The CDR3 nucleotides read TGTGCCAGCAGCCCAGCGGGGGGGACCACCGGGGAGCTGTTTTTT.

This sequence joins TRBV27 and TRBJ2-1; perhaps TRBD1 as D (6 bases). Trimming removed 5 bases at V and 8 bases at J, with 10 bases between. Germline CDR1 is MNHEY and CDR2 is SMNVEV (reference sequence). The CDR3 has 12 amino acids. The CDR3 reads CASSLPGDEQFF. The CDR3 bases are TGTGCCAGCAGTCTCCCAGGGGATGAGCAGTTCTTC.

The V and J genes are TRBV6-5 and TRBJ1-5; D remains ambiguous. Germline-derived CDR1 and CDR2 are MNHEY and SVGAGI. There are 15 residues in the CDR3. The V end lost 5 bases, the J end lost 0 bases, and 11 bases lay between the germline ends. This CDR3 is CASSHGEPSNQPQHF. The CDR3 DNA is TGTGCCAGCAGTCACGGTGAGCCTAGCAATCAGCCCCAGCATTTT.

This clone is categorized as medium-sized. CDR3 protein: CASSRRDRAYEQYF. The CDR3 DNA reads as TGCGCCAGCAGCCGCCGGGACAGGGCCTACGAGCAGTACTTC. V usage is TRBV4-1 and J usage is TRBJ2-7, with 9 bases that match TRBD1. Germline V gene sequence: CDR1 MGHRA, CDR2 YSYEKL. The CDR3 is 14 residues long. V lost 4 bases to trimming and J lost 2 bases; unmatched junction nucleotides: 3.

The CDR3, as DNA: TGTGCCAGCAGCCAGCGGGACAGGGGGCCGAACACTGAAGCTTTCTTT. Amino acids: CASSQRDRGPNTEAFF. The chain recombines TRBV7-8 with TRBJ1-1, with 12 bases lining up with TRBD1. The germline V gene has CDR1 SGHVS and CDR2 FQNEAQ. J gave up 1 base and V 5 bases, and 5 bases lay outside the gene matches. This CDR3 has 16 residues. Full variable domain (outside the CDR3, taken from reference TRBV7-8 and TRBJ1-1): GAGVSQSPRYKVAKRGQDVALRCDPISGHVSLFWYQQALGQGPEFLTYFQNEAQLDKSGLPSDRFFAERPEGSVSTLKIQRTQQEDSAVYLCASSQRDRGPNTEAFFGQGTRLTVV.

This clone has more than one count but fewer than ten. The rearrangement links TRBV10-3 to TRBJ1-1, with 10 positions matching TRBD1. The junction had 9 bases not matched to a gene; V was cut back by 2 bases and J by 6 bases. The length of the CDR3 is 16 residues. Germline assignment: CDR1 ENHRY and CDR2 SYGVKD. The CDR3 sequence: CAISEGLGDRGSEAFF. In DNA form, the CDR3 reads TGTGCCATCAGTGAGGGGTTAGGGGACAGGGGCTCTGAAGCTTTCTTT.

CDR3 DNA sequence: TGTGCCACCAGCAGAGTGGGAGGTATAAGGCAGCCCCAGCATTTT. Translated: CATSRVGGIRQPQHF. The rearrangement uses TRBV15 and TRBJ1-5; D gene unclear. Germline V gives CDR1 LNHNV, CDR2 YYDKDF (reference sequence). This CDR3 is built from 15 residues. The V gene lost 1 base and the J gene lost 7 bases, with 14 bases spanning the gap.

This clone has just a few counts. V and J are TRBV19 and TRBJ1-5; TRBD1 aligns across 7 bases. Trimming took 4 bases from V and 4 from J; bases not matched to a gene: 7. The CDR3 extends over 15 amino acids. Per germline, CDR1 LNHDA and CDR2 SQIVND (reference sequence). The CDR3 here is CASSNGDSLNQPQHF. The CDR3 coding sequence is TGTGCCAGTAGTAATGGGGACAGCCTTAATCAGCCCCAGCATTTT.

CDR3 in amino acids: CASSSPRQATGNTIYF. The CDR3, as DNA: TGTGCCAGCAGCTCTCCCAGACAGGCTACTGGAAACACCATATATTTT. The rearrangement links TRBV7-9 to TRBJ1-3, with TRBD1 as a possible D gene (6 bases). The V gene lost 4 bases and the J gene lost 2 bases, with 15 bases spanning the gap. Germline V gene data show CDR1 as SEHNR and CDR2 as FQNEAQ (reference sequence). This CDR3 has 16 amino acids. The variable domain in full, completed from reference TRBV7-9 and TRBJ1-3, reads DTGVSQNPRHKITKRGQNVTFRCDPISEHNRLYWYRQTLGQGPEFLTYFQNEAQLEKSRLLSDRFSAERPKGSFSTLEIQRTEQGDSAMYLCASSSPRQATGNTIYFGEGSWLTVV.

This chain joins TRBV7-3 and TRBJ2-7; TRBD1 is a possible D gene (6 bases). The V and J ends lost 5 bases and 3 bases respectively, with 14 bases between them. Per germline, CDR1 SGHTA and CDR2 FQGTGA. This CDR3 contains 14 residues. The CDR3: CASSPGAPSYEQYF. In DNA form, the CDR3 reads TGTGCCAGCAGCCCAGGGGCGCCCAGCTACGAGCAGTACTTC.

The chain carries TRBV20-1 and TRBJ2-7; D uncertain. There are 11 residues in the CDR3. Deletions cut 1 base from V and 7 bases from J, with 8 bases between. CDR1 and CDR2 from the germline V gene are DFQATT and SNEGSKA (reference sequence). CDR3 bases: TGCAGTGCTAGAGTCACGCGGGAGCAGTACTTC. Translation gives CSARVTREQYF.

This chain joins TRBV9 and TRBJ1-2; the D is unclear. Per germline, CDR1 SGDLS and CDR2 YYNGEE. The CDR3 is 14 amino acids. Deletions cut 5 bases from V and 7 bases from J, with 18 bases between. The CDR3 coding sequence is TGTGCCAGCAGTGTCGACCCGCACAGCAGTGGCTACACCTTC. It codes for CASSVDPHSSGYTF.

The chain recombines TRBV5-6 with TRBJ2-3; tentative D call: TRBD1 (5 bases). Germline CDR1 SGHDT, CDR2 YYEEEE. Trimming cost V 0 bases and J 5 bases, with 19 bases left between them. This CDR3 region has 17 residues. The CDR3 nucleotides read TGTGCCAGCAGCTTGGAGGTCACGCAGGGCTTACAAGATACGCAGTATTTT. It specifies CASSLEVTQGLQDTQYF.

J is TRBJ1-1 and V is TRBV5-4; 7 bases map to TRBD1. Germline-derived CDR1 and CDR2 are SGHNT and YYREEE (reference sequence). The ends lost 8 bases at V and 2 bases at J; junction bases unmatched: 9. CDR3 length equals 14 residues. This CDR3 is CASLQGQHNTEAFF. The CDR3 bases are TGTGCCAGTTTACAGGGACAGCACAACACTGAAGCTTTCTTT.

V is TRBV19 and J is TRBJ2-1; TRBD2 matches at 12 bases. V dropped 4 bases and J dropped 4; count of bases not matched to a gene: 8. The CDR3 runs to 17 residues. Germline values: CDR1 LNHDA, CDR2 SQIVND (reference sequence). The CDR3 loop is CASSTSSTSGGYNEQFF. In DNA form, the CDR3 reads TGTGCCAGTAGTACGAGTTCGACTAGCGGGGGATACAATGAGCAGTTCTTC.

CDR3 residues: CASSKTLSGANVLTF. The CDR3 DNA reads TGTGCCAGCAGCAAGACTTTGTCTGGGGCCAACGTCCTGACTTTC. The chain links TRBV6-5 to TRBJ2-6, with no clear D. The germline gives CDR1 MNHEY, CDR2 SVGAGI. The CDR3 covers 15 residues. Trimming shortened V by 6 bases and J by 1 base, and 10 bases separated the two germline ends.

The CDR3 bases are TGCGCCAGCAGTGAAAGGACGGGATATAATTCACCCCTCCACTTT. It yields the protein CASSERTGYNSPLHF. The chain joins TRBV10-2 to TRBJ1-6; no clear D. Germline V lookup: CDR1 WSHSY, CDR2 SAAADI. There are 15 residues in the CDR3. Trimming removed 3 bases from V and 4 bases from J, with 10 bases in between.

This clone was detected only once. The chain employs TRBV4-2 and TRBJ1-1; D call uncertain. The length of the CDR3 is 14 residues. CDR1 is LGHNA and CDR2 is YNFKEQ in the germline V gene. Between the trimmed V and J ends, which lost 4 bases and 0 bases, there was a span of 9 bases. This CDR3 reads CASSPGGMNTEAFF. DNA of the CDR3: TGTGCCAGCAGCCCAGGAGGAATGAACACTGAAGCTTTCTTT.

This clone was seen a handful of times. This rearrangement joins TRBV4-1 to TRBJ1-3, with D possibly matching TRBD1 (5 bases). The CDR3 spans 14 residues. Germline loops: CDR1 MGHRA, CDR2 YSYEKL. V dropped 1 base and J dropped 2 bases, with 6 bases sitting between them. CDR3 nucleotides: TGCGCCAGCAGCCAAGTGACAGCTGGAAACACCATATATTTT. Protein product: CASSQVTAGNTIYF.

The chain employs TRBV19 and TRBJ2-6, with D uncertain. This CDR3 region has 15 residues. Germline V CDR1 and CDR2: LNHDA, SQIVND (reference sequence). V lost 0 bases and J 1 base, leaving 4 bases between the germline ends. The CDR3 spells CASSIDPSGANVLTF. The CDR3 DNA reads TGTGCCAGTAGTATAGATCCTTCTGGGGCCAACGTCCTGACTTTC. Full variable domain (remainder filled in from reference TRBV19 and TRBJ2-6): DGGITQSPKYLFRKEGQNVTLSCEQNLNHDAMYWYRQDPGQGLRLIYYSQIVNDFQKGDIAEGYSVSREKKESFPLTVTSAQKNPTAFYLCASSIDPSGANVLTFGAGSRLTVL.